Here is one T cell receptor (beta chain) with its context. What it binds is not known. This sample was included in a study of cytomegalovirus exposure and HLA in healthy donors. Primers for the PCR totalled 60 Vbeta and 13 Jbeta. Sequenced by immunoSEQ multiplex PCR; TCRdb stores in-frame clones only, minus some. This table holds about 130,000 clones, 79% found once. Findings and caveats of the study: Later analysis identified about 18,000 TCR beta sequences associated with HLA alleles, using a false discovery rate threshold of 0.05. Some public TCRs appeared in many individuals, while most sequences were rare. Later on, an analysis showed TCR association rates differing by HLA locus, with DRB1 the most and HLA-C the fewest.

Germline CDR1 reads LNHDA; CDR2 reads SQIVND (reference sequence). The CDR3 runs 13 residues. Trimming removed 7 bases at V and 9 bases at J, with 18 bases between. Sequencing was done on a sample of PBMCs. The J gene is TRBJ1-2, the V gene TRBV19; TRBD1 is a possible D gene (5 bases). The receptor's source is a man younger than 35 in good health and CMV-seronegative. The CDR3 nucleotides read TGTGCCAGTACCGGGACTGGGGCTATTCGCTACACCTTC. It encodes CASTGTGAIRYTF.